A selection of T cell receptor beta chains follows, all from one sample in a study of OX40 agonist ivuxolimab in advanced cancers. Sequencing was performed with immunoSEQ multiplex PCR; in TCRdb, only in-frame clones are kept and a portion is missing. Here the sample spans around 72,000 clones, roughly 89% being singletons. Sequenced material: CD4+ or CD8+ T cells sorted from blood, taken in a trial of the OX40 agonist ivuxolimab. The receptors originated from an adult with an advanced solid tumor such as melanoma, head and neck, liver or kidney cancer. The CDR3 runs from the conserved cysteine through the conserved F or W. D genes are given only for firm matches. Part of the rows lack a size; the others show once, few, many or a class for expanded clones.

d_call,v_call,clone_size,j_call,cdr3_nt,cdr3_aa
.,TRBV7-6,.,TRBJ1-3,TGTGCCAGCAGCTTAGCAGGGTCTGGAAACACCATATATTTT,CASSLAGSGNTIYF
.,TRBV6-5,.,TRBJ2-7,TGTGCCAGCAGTCAACTTGGATACGAGCAGTACTTC,CASSQLGYEQYF
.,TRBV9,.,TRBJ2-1,TGTGCCAGCAGCGTCGAGCCGGGAGACAATGAGCAGTTCTTC,CASSVEPGDNEQFF
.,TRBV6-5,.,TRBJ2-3,TGTGCCAGCAGTTACGTCCGTGGGGGTGGAGGAGATACGCAGTATTTT,CASSYVRGGGGDTQYF
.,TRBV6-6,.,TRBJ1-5,TGTGCCAGCACCATGGGGGGGGCCCGCAATCAGCCCCAGCATTTT,CASTMGGARNQPQHF
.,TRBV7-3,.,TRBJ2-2,TGTGCCAGCAGCTTTATACACACCGGGGAGCTGTTTTTT,CASSFIHTGELFF
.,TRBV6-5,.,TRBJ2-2,TGTGCCAGCAGACCCCAACAGGGCTCGTCCGGGGAGCTGTTTTTT,CASRPQQGSSGELFF
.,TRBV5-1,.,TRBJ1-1,TGCGCCAGCAGCCTCCAACAGGGTACTTTCACTGAAGCTTTCTTT,CASSLQQGTFTEAFF
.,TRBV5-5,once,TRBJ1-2,TGTGCCAGCAGCTTGGACCCCCTGCGAGGCTACACCTTC,CASSLDPLRGYTF
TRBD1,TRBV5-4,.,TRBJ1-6,TGTGCCAGCAGTTTCGGGACAGGGGACAATTCACCCCTCCACTTT,CASSFGTGDNSPLHF